One and the same sample provided the 21 T cell receptor beta chains below, sequenced in a study of blood T cell repertoires in COVID-19. Measured with immunoSEQ multiplex PCR; TCRdb has only the in-frame clones, and not every one. The sample gives some 210,000 clones, around 90% of which show up once; under 7.5% is in the top ten. Sequencing used peripheral blood. The receptors were gathered from a man aged 55 to 70 who had recovered from COVID-19.

The V and J genes are TRBV19 and TRBJ1-2; the D gene is possibly TRBD1 (5 bases). The CDR3 is 14 amino acids. Trimming left V 7 bases short and J 5 bases short, with 17 bases between. Looked up from germline, CDR1 is LNHDA and CDR2 is SQIVND (reference sequence). The CDR3 loop is CASTSMAGRYGYTF. The CDR3 DNA reads as TGTGCCAGTACCTCCATGGCGGGGCGATATGGCTACACCTTC.

This chain connects TRBV3-1 (or the pseudogene TRBV3-2) to TRBJ2-3; 7 bases are shared with TRBD1. V lost 0 bases to trimming and J lost 5 bases; unmatched junction nucleotides: 8. The CDR3 has 16 amino acids. CDR1 is LGHDT and CDR2 is YNNKEL in the germline V gene (reference sequence). This CDR3 reads CASSQEGAGGIDTQYF. As DNA, the CDR3 is TGTGCCAGCAGCCAAGAAGGCGCAGGGGGAATAGATACGCAGTATTTT.

The chain recombines TRBV19 with TRBJ1-1; D gene uncertain. The CDR3 is made up of 14 amino acids. Germline V gene sequence: CDR1 LNHDA, CDR2 SQIVND (reference sequence). Trimming took 3 bases from V and 5 from J, leaving 13 bases between them. The CDR3 is CASSMLPGGTEAFF. CDR3 DNA: TGTGCCAGTAGTATGTTGCCCGGAGGGACTGAAGCTTTCTTT.

This chain joins TRBV6-5 and TRBJ1-3; perhaps TRBD1 as D (6 bases). V gave up 6 bases and J gave up 0 bases, with 9 bases separating them. CDR1 and CDR2 from the germline V gene are MNHEY and SVGAGI. There are 14 residues in the CDR3. Here the CDR3 DNA reads TGTGCCAGCAGCCGGGACATCTCTGGAAACACCATATATTTT. This gives the protein CASSRDISGNTIYF.

This rearrangement joins TRBV7-2 to TRBJ1-1; TRBD1 matches at 7 bases. Losses at the gene ends were 5 bases for V and 10 bases for J; bases not matched to a gene: 7. The germline gives CDR1 SGHTA, CDR2 FQGNSA. The CDR3 runs to 12 residues. CDR3 sequence: CASSLQGSGAFF. The DNA for the CDR3 is TGTGCCAGCAGCCTACAGGGGTCTGGAGCTTTCTTT.

The rearrangement links TRBV24-1 to TRBJ2-1; TRBD1 matches 11 bases. Per germline, CDR1 KGHDR and CDR2 SFDVKD. CDR3 length: 15 amino acids. Trimming cost V 7 bases and J 5 bases; bases outside gene matches: 6. This chain's CDR3 is CATSPGTGGDNEQFF. CDR3 nucleotide sequence: TGTGCCACCAGCCCCGGGACAGGGGGGGACAATGAGCAGTTCTTC.

In this sample, this clone turned up once. The J gene is TRBJ2-2, the V gene TRBV10-3; maybe TRBD2 (6 bases). This CDR3 has 17 amino acids. The germline V gene encodes CDR1 ENHRY and CDR2 SYGVKD. The V end lost 0 bases, the J end lost 6 bases, and 17 bases lay between the germline ends. In DNA form, the CDR3 reads TGTGCCATCAGTGAGTCTCGATGGAGGGAACAGGCCGGGGAGCTGTTTTTT. Translating it yields CAISESRWREQAGELFF.

This chain uses TRBV7-2 with TRBJ1-5; 7 nucleotides align to TRBD1. Germline loops: CDR1 SGHTA, CDR2 FQGNSA. J was trimmed by 7 bases and V by 4 bases; bases with no gene match: 7. The CDR3 is 14 amino acids. The CDR3 DNA reads TGTGCCAGCAGCTCCGGAGGGGGCACCCAGCCCCAGCATTTT. It is translated as CASSSGGGTQPQHF. Filled out from reference TRBV7-2 and TRBJ1-5, the complete variable domain reads GAGVSQSPSNKVTEKGKDVELRCDPISGHTALYWYRQSLGQGLEFLIYFQGNSAPDKSGLPSDRFSAERTGGSVSTLTIQRTQQEDSAVYLCASSSGGGTQPQHFGDGTRLSIL.

The J gene is TRBJ2-7, the V gene TRBV21-1; TRBD1 reflects the table's D call only, with no check against the DNA. TRBV21-1 is described as a pseudogene. This CDR3 contains 13 residues. The DNA for the CDR3 is TGTGCCAGCAGCAGTCAGGGTACCTACGAGCAGTACTTC. This codes for CASSSQGTYEQYF.

The chain combines TRBV6-5 with TRBJ2-4; 8 positions agree with TRBD2. Trimming at V came to 4 bases and at J to 0 bases, leaving 2 bases not matched to a gene. The length of the CDR3 is 15 residues. In germline, CDR1 is MNHEY, CDR2 SVGAGI. The CDR3 loop is CASSSAGAAKNIQYF. The CDR3 nucleotides are TGTGCCAGCAGTTCAGCGGGGGCAGCCAAAAACATTCAGTACTTC.

This rearrangement joins TRBV6-2 or TRBV6-3 to TRBJ2-1; D remains ambiguous. The ends were cut back, 4 bases at V and 3 bases at J, with 7 bases in the middle. CDR1 is MNHEY and CDR2 is SVGEGT in the germline V gene. The CDR3 consists of 13 residues. The CDR3 spells CASSFNFYNEQFF. In DNA form, the CDR3 reads TGTGCCAGCAGTTTTAACTTCTACAATGAGCAGTTCTTC.

This clone has only one observation. The chain is built from TRBV5-1 and TRBJ1-4, with no clear D. Germline V lookup: CDR1 SGHRS, CDR2 YFSETQ. The CDR3 contains 13 residues. V lost 0 bases, J lost 8 bases, and 8 bases lay in between. The CDR3 is CASSLELAEKLFF. CDR3 DNA sequence: TGCGCCAGCAGCTTGGAACTTGCCGAAAAACTGTTTTTT.

The chain links TRBV5-4 to TRBJ1-3, with TRBD1 as a possible D gene (5 bases). This CDR3 region has 17 residues. Trimming cost V 4 bases and J 2 bases, with 19 bases left between them. Germline V gene sequence: CDR1 SGHNT, CDR2 YYREEE (reference sequence). The CDR3: CASSPPPTGSAGNTIYF. CDR3 DNA: TGTGCCAGCAGCCCACCGCCAACAGGATCTGCTGGAAACACCATATATTTT.

The chain recombines TRBV7-2 with TRBJ2-7, with TRBD2 matching over 13 bases. The CDR3 consists of 18 residues. The V and J ends lost 1 base and 2 bases, in that order; junction bases with no gene match: 8. Per germline, CDR1 SGHTA and CDR2 FQGNSA. CDR3 nucleotide sequence: TGTGCCAGCAGCTTAGATGGACTAGCGGGAGTCCCTCCCTACGAGCAGTACTTC. It codes for CASSLDGLAGVPPYEQYF.

The chain carries TRBV13 and TRBJ2-7; D gene ambiguous. Germline CDR1 PRHDT, CDR2 FYEKMQ (reference sequence). CDR3 length: 12 residues. The ends were cut back, 5 bases at V and 3 bases at J, with 8 bases in the middle. CDR3 in DNA: TGTGCCAGCAGCCAAAGAGGCTACGAGCAGTACTTC. It is translated as CASSQRGYEQYF.

V gene TRBV6-2 or TRBV6-3 combines with J gene TRBJ2-7; D unclear. CDR1 MNHEY and CDR2 SVGEGT come from the germline V gene. CDR3 length: 12 residues. The V and J ends lost 2 bases and 12 bases respectively, with 14 bases between them. The CDR3 region is CASSYPEQRRYF. In nucleotides, the CDR3 is TGTGCCAGCAGTTACCCTGAGCAGAGGAGGTACTTC.

The chain employs TRBV10-3 and TRBJ2-1, with D tentatively TRBD2 (8 bases). This CDR3 contains 15 residues. In germline, CDR1 is ENHRY, CDR2 SYGVKD. V dropped 0 bases and J dropped 9 bases, with 15 bases sitting between them. DNA for the CDR3: TGTGCCATCAGTGAGTCGGGGCGGGGGGACAGTGAGCAGTTCTTC. Its translation: CAISESGRGDSEQFF.

The rearrangement links TRBV7-8 to TRBJ1-2; TRBD1 aligns across 8 bases. Germline CDR1 SGHVS, CDR2 FQNEAQ. With 1 base clipped from V and 8 bases from J, the junction kept 6 bases outside the gene matches. CDR3 length equals 14 residues. For the CDR3, the DNA is TGTGCCAGCAGCTTAGAGGGGACAGGTCAGGGCTACACCTTC. Its protein product is CASSLEGTGQGYTF. The full variable domain, rest sourced from reference TRBV7-8 and TRBJ1-2, is GAGVSQSPRYKVAKRGQDVALRCDPISGHVSLFWYQQALGQGPEFLTYFQNEAQLDKSGLPSDRFFAERPEGSVSTLKIQRTQQEDSAVYLCASSLEGTGQGYTFGSGTRLTVV.

The chain has TRBV28 and TRBJ2-7, with D possibly TRBD1 on 5 matching bases. Germline values: CDR1 MDHEN, CDR2 SYDVKM. The CDR3 has 14 amino acids. V was trimmed by 3 bases and J by 6 bases, leaving 15 bases between them. The DNA of the CDR3 is TGTGCCAGCAGTTTCCCAGGGTTGGGCAGCGAGCAGTACTTC. Amino acids: CASSFPGLGSEQYF.

This chain connects TRBV15 to TRBJ1-1; TRBD1 matches 11 bases. Losses at the gene ends were 2 bases for V and 8 bases for J; bases not matched to a gene: 7. This CDR3 has 15 amino acids. The V gene's germline CDR1 is LNHNV and CDR2 YYDKDF (reference sequence). This chain's CDR3 is CATSRLGQGATEAFF. CDR3 coding DNA: TGTGCCACCAGCAGACTAGGACAGGGGGCAACCGAAGCTTTCTTT.

V usage is TRBV5-4 and J usage is TRBJ2-5; 14 bases align to TRBD2. Germline V lookup: CDR1 SGHNT, CDR2 YYREEE (reference sequence). The CDR3 totals 15 residues. With V trimmed by 3 bases and J by 4 bases, 2 bases remained unmatched. The CDR3 reads CASSSGLAGGETQYF. The CDR3 nucleotides read TGTGCCAGCAGCTCCGGACTAGCGGGGGGAGAGACCCAGTACTTC.